This T cell receptor beta chain was recovered during a study of blood T cell repertoires in COVID-19 (dated by TCRdb to 2019 to 2021). Background for the entire study: Samples from collaborators originated in the United States, Italy and Spain and spanned both the acute and convalescent phases of COVID-19. The prospective study material was composed of cDNA or gDNA derived from T cells, B-cell-depleted T cells, or PBMCs. Deeply sampled blood TCRbeta repertoires from subjects exposed to, actively infected with, or recovered from COVID-19 were included in the dataset. The repertoires were made available in a free public database intended to serve as a resource for research on the immune response to SARS-CoV-2. The samples were drawn from the first 160 participants of the ongoing ImmuneRACE study and from 1,254 subjects provided by 6 global collaborators. Nearly every sample came with metadata listing a de-identified subject ID, COVID-19 status, age in years and sex. Where HLA class I and class II types were available, the types were taken from metadata supplied by the sample provider, not from assay-based typing. Here is what the overall study found, with its caveats: How much clinical and demographic metadata was included differed by source and by participant, and the metadata was provided uncurated.

This clone was observed a single time. The antigen it binds to is not known. No clone much larger than this one lies a single base away; base qualities are absent. The CDR3 runs 14 residues from the cysteine to the phenylalanine. Only CDR3 DNA is held: 42 bases, read in frame from base 1. In the germline V gene (reference sequence), CDR1 corresponds to LNHDA and CDR2 to SQIVND. V was cut back by 7 bases and J by 1 base, leaving a gap of 13 bases between them. TCRbeta CDR3 regions were amplified from genomic DNA by means of the immunoSEQ Assay, a bias-controlled multiplex PCR. Under the source paper's analysis protocol: Within the assay, amplification of reference gene primers was used to estimate how many nucleated cells each sample contained. To quantify the absolute abundance of each unique TCRbeta CDR3 rearrangement, sequence reads were collapsed and filtered. For each sample, productive Simpson clonality was calculated as the square root of Simpson's diversity index across productive rearrangements. TCRdb obtained this table from immuneACCESS and retained in-frame rearrangements with V and J assigned. These tables miss some clones; where compared with another copy, unresolved V genes account for less than half of the shortfall, and the remainder is unexplained. V and J calls and clone size are given by that table; D and trimming were obtained from the DNA. In this sample the table shows approximately 260,000 clones, roughly 80% of which occur a single time. The ten largest account for 4.5% to 6% of the sample.

Collaborating institutions collected whole blood in K2EDTA tubes following their own protocols. For TCRbeta analysis, collaborators shipped samples as frozen whole blood, isolated PBMCs, or DNA extracted from either of those sample types. The rearranged chain carries TRBV19 and TRBJ1-1; TRBD1 is a weak D gene call, 6 bases matching. The specimen sequenced was peripheral blood. The TCR sequence derives from a woman of 80 years or more with active or convalescent COVID-19. The CDR3 region: CASIGVQGNTEAFF. The base sequence is TGTGCCAGTATTGGAGTACAGGGGAACACTGAAGCTTTCTTT.